These 9 T cell receptor beta chains were sequenced from one sample in a study of CD8+ T cells in alopecia areata. cDNA prepared by RNA extraction and subsequent reverse transcription served as the template for sequencing. The data were produced by immunoSEQ multiplex PCR, yet TCRdb's version contains in-frame clones alone and is incomplete. The sample consists of 100,000 to 150,000 clones, about 46% of them appearing once. The sample consisted of CD8+ T cells sorted from blood, taken at week 0. The receptor set was obtained from a human donor with alopecia areata.

This CDR3 is CASSPVAGGPDTQYF. DNA for the CDR3: TGTGCCAGCAGTCCCGTAGCGGGGGGGCCAGATACGCAGTATTTT. V gene TRBV2 combines with J gene TRBJ2-3; TRBD2 agrees at 11 bases. The germline V gene has CDR1 SNHLY and CDR2 FYNNEI. The trim removed 5 bases at V and 4 bases at J, leaving 5 bases unmatched. The CDR3 has 15 residues.

This clone is medium-sized (0.01 to 0.1%) in the sample. This chain links TRBV29-1 with TRBJ1-2; no reliable D call. Germline CDR1 SQVTM, CDR2 ANQGSEA. Trimming shortened V by 5 bases and J by 2 bases, and 6 bases separated the two germline ends. CDR3 size: 11 residues. The CDR3 loop is CSVYANYGYTF. The CDR3 DNA follows: TGCAGCGTTTACGCGAACTATGGCTACACCTTC. Using reference TRBV29-1 and TRBJ1-2 for the parts outside the CDR3, the full variable domain is SAVISQKPSRDICQRGTSLTIQCQVDSQVTMMFWYRQQPGQSLTLIATANQGSEATYESGFVIDKFPISRPNLTFSTLTVSNMSPEDSSIYLCSVYANYGYTFGSGTRLTVV.

The V gene is TRBV29-1, the J gene TRBJ2-7, with 10 bases identical to TRBD1. Trimming took 3 bases from V and 1 from J; bases not matched to a gene: 6. This CDR3 has 15 amino acids. Germline V lookup: CDR1 SQVTM, CDR2 ANQGSEA. The CDR3 DNA follows: TGCAGCGTTGAGGATTGGGACAGGGGTTCCTACGAGCAGTACTTC. Translating it yields CSVEDWDRGSYEQYF.

V is TRBV5-1 and J is TRBJ2-7, with D perhaps TRBD1 or TRBD2 (5 bases each). There are 14 residues in the CDR3. V lost 4 bases and J 2 bases, leaving 13 bases between the germline ends. In germline, CDR1 is SGHRS, CDR2 YFSETQ. The CDR3 DNA follows: TGCGCCAGCAGCCCGGGACCGATAGCCTACGAGCAGTACTTC. This codes for CASSPGPIAYEQYF.

This chain connects TRBV7-9 to TRBJ2-7; D is unresolved. V was cut by 1 base and J by 7 bases, with 14 bases left in between. CDR1 is SEHNR and CDR2 is FQNEAQ in the germline V gene (reference sequence). This CDR3 spans 14 amino acids. The CDR3 DNA reads as TGTGCCAGCAGCTTAGACAGTTCCGCCGGGGAGCAGTACTTC. It yields the protein CASSLDSSAGEQYF.

The J gene is TRBJ2-7, the V gene TRBV5-1; 10 bases are shared with TRBD1. This CDR3 is built from 13 residues. With V trimmed by 4 bases and J by 7 bases, 5 bases remained unmatched. Germline CDR1 and CDR2: SGHRS and YFSETQ. The CDR3 coding sequence is TGCGCCAGCAGCGGGGACAGGGGATGGGAGCAGTACTTC. Amino acid sequence: CASSGDRGWEQYF.

The genes are TRBV29-1 and TRBJ2-1, with TRBD2 identical over 7 bases. The germline gives CDR1 SQVTM, CDR2 ANQGSEA. The CDR3 extends over 11 amino acids. V was clipped by 4 bases and J by 6 bases; unmatched bases: 0. The CDR3 sequence: CSVGGGNEQFF. CDR3 nucleotides: TGCAGCGTTGGGGGGGGCAATGAGCAGTTCTTC.

This clone was counted between two and nine times. The V gene is TRBV11-2, the J gene TRBJ1-4, with 8 bases that match TRBD1. CDR1 is SGHAT and CDR2 is FQNNGV in the germline V gene. This CDR3 has 15 residues. The V segment lost 5 bases and the J segment 6 bases; nucleotides outside the gene matches: 8. The CDR3 protein is CASSQRGTGDEKLFF. The CDR3 DNA is TGTGCCAGCAGCCAACGGGGGACAGGAGATGAAAAACTGTTTTTT.

The V call is TRBV9, the J call TRBJ2-7; D remains unclear. This CDR3 has 15 residues. Trimming removed 4 bases at V and 3 bases at J, with 17 bases between. Germline V lookup: CDR1 SGDLS, CDR2 YYNGEE. CDR3 in DNA: TGTGCCAGCAGCCCCCGGCAGGCTGGGGTCTACGAGCAGTACTTC. It codes for CASSPRQAGVYEQYF.